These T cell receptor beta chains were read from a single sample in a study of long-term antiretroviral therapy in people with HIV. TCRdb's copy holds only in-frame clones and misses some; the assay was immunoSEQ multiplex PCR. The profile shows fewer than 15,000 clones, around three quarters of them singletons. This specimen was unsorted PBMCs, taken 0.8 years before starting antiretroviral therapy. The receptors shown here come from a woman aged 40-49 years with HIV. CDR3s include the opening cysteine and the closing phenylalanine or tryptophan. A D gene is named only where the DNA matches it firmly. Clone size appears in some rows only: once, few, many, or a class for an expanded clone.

CDR3: CASTRTGGGHQPQHF
DNA: TGTGCCAGCACAAGGACAGGGGGGGGCCATCAGCCCCAGCATTTT
size: .
J: TRBJ1-5
V: TRBV27
length: 15
D: TRBD1

CDR3: CASSLSAQGWGQTQYF
DNA: TGTGCCAGCAGCTTAAGCGCGCAGGGGTGGGGGCAGACCCAGTACTTC
size: .
J: TRBJ2-5
V: TRBV7-6
length: 16
D: .

CDR3: CASKIPRRDSYEQYF
DNA: TGTGCCAGCAAGATTCCCCGGAGGGACTCCTACGAGCAGTACTTC
size: .
J: TRBJ2-7
V: TRBV21-1
length: 15
D: .

CDR3: CSVELAGVIYEQFF
DNA: TGCAGCGTTGAACTAGCGGGAGTTATATATGAGCAGTTCTTC
size: .
J: TRBJ2-1
V: TRBV29-1
length: 14
D: TRBD2

CDR3: CASSLGLLAGETDTQYF
DNA: TGCGCCAGCAGCTTGGGTCTACTAGCGGGAGAAACAGATACGCAGTATTTT
size: .
J: TRBJ2-3
V: TRBV5-1
length: 17
D: TRBD2

CDR3: CAINRQPYNEQFF
DNA: TGTGCCATCAACCGTCAGCCCTACAATGAGCAGTTCTTC
size: once
J: TRBJ2-1
V: TRBV10-3
length: 13
D: .

CDR3: CATSGQMNTGELFF
DNA: TGTGCCACATCGGGACAGATGAACACCGGGGAGCTGTTTTTT
size: .
J: TRBJ2-2
V: TRBV10-3
length: 14
D: TRBD1

CDR3: CASSLLDPGANVLTF
DNA: TGTGCCAGCAGCTTACTAGATCCGGGGGCCAACGTCCTGACTTTC
size: .
J: TRBJ2-6
V: TRBV5-4
length: 15
D: .

CDR3: CASSYQGEKLFF
DNA: TGTGCCAGCAGCTATCAGGGTGAAAAACTGTTTTTT
size: .
J: TRBJ1-4
V: TRBV7-9
length: 12
D: .

CDR3: CASSLELAGVGEQYF
DNA: TGTGCCAGCAGCTTGGAACTAGCGGGAGTAGGCGAGCAGTACTTC
size: .
J: TRBJ2-7
V: TRBV5-6
length: 15
D: TRBD2

CDR3: CASSESGWGGYTF
DNA: TGTGCCAGCAGTGAATCAGGCTGGGGGGGCTACACCTTC
size: .
J: TRBJ1-2
V: TRBV2
length: 13
D: .

CDR3: CASSQGLRTDDYGYTF
DNA: TGCGCCAGCAGCCAAGGCTTAAGGACAGACGACTATGGCTACACCTTC
size: .
J: TRBJ1-2
V: TRBV4-3
length: 16
D: .

CDR3: CASSFEADGRAQYF
DNA: TGTGCCAGCAGCTTTGAAGCGGACGGTAGGGCGCAGTATTTT
size: .
J: TRBJ2-3
V: TRBV7-9
length: 14
D: .

CDR3: CASSRSQGNEQFF
DNA: TGCGCCAGCAGCCGCTCCCAGGGCAATGAGCAGTTCTTC
size: large
J: TRBJ2-1
V: TRBV4-1
length: 13
D: .